This T cell receptor beta chain originates from a study of blood T cell repertoires in COVID-19. For the study at large: The United States, Italy and Spain supplied acute and convalescent COVID-19 samples. The cDNA or gDNA used as material had been derived from T cells, B-cell-depleted T cells, or PBMCs.

Authors' analysis steps: Amplification of reference gene primers provided the estimated nucleated cell counts. Profiled with immunoSEQ multiplex PCR; TCRdb holds only in-frame clones, not every one. The V and J calls and the clone size are those of that table, but D and trimming were determined from the DNA. The profile shows around 130,000 clones, 85% to 90% of them singletons. Germline loops: CDR1 SGDLS, CDR2 YYNGEE. The CDR3 sequence is 16 residues long. After removal of 2 bases from V and 6 bases from J, the junction contained 11 bases not matched to a gene. Sample: peripheral blood. The chain couples TRBV9 to TRBJ2-1, with 7 bases matching TRBD2. The receptor comes from a human donor in a cohort sampled during active COVID-19. Written as DNA, the CDR3 is TGTGCCAGCAGCGTTTCACCGGGAGGAAACCTCAATGAGCAGTTCTTC. It encodes CASSVSPGGNLNEQFF.